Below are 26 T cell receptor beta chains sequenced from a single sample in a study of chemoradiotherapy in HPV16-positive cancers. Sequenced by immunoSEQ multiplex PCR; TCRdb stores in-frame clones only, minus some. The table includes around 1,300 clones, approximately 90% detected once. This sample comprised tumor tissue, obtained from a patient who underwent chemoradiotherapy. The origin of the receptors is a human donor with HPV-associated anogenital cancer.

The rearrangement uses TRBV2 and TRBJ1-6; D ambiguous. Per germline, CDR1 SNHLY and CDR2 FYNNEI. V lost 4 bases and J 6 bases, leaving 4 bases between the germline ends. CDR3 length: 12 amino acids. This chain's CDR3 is CASSASNSPLHF. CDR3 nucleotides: TGTGCCAGCAGTGCTTCTAATTCACCCCTCCACTTT.

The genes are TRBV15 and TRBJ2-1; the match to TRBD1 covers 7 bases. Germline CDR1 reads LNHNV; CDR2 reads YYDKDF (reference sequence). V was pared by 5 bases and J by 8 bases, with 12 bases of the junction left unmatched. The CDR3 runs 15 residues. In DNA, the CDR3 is TGTGCCACCAGCCCCCGGGACAGCCAAGCCCATGAGCAGTTCTTC. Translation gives CATSPRDSQAHEQFF.

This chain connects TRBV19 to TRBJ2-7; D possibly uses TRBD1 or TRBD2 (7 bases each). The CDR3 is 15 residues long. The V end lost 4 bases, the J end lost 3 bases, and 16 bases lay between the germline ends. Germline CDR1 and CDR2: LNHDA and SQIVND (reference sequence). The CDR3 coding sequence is TGTGCCAGTAGTACCCTCGGCAGGGGGGGCTACGAGCAGTACTTC. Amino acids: CASSTLGRGGYEQYF.

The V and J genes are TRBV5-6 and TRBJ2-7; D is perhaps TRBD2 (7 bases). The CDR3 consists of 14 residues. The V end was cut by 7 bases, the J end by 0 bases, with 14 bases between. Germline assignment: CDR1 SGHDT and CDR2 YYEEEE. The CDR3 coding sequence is TGTGCCAGCCGAGGGGGGGGACGCTCCTACGAGCAGTACTTC. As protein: CASRGGGRSYEQYF. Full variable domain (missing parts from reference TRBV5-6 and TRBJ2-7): DAGVTQSPTHLIKTRGQQVTLRCSPKSGHDTVSWYQQALGQGPQFIFQYYEEEERQRGNFPDRFSGHQFPNYSSELNVNALLLGDSALYLCASRGGGRSYEQYFGPGTRLTVT.

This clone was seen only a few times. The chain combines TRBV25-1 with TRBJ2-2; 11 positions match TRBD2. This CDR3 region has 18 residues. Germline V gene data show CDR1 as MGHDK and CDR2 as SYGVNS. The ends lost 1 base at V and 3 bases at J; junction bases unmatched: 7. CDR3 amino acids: CASSEFVSGGEHTGELFF. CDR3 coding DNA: TGTGCCAGCAGTGAATTCGTTAGCGGGGGGGAGCACACCGGGGAGCTGTTTTTT. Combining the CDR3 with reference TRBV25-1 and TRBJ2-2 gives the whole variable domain EADIYQTPRYLVIGTGKKITLECSQTMGHDKMYWYQQDPGMELHLIHYSYGVNSTEKGDLSSESTVSRIRTEHFPLTLESARPSHTSQYLCASSEFVSGGEHTGELFFGEGSRLTVL.

The chain's CDR3 is CASSLVLAGPQETQYF. DNA for the CDR3: TGTGCCAGCAGCTTGGTACTAGCGGGACCCCAAGAGACCCAGTACTTC. J is TRBJ2-5 and V is TRBV5-4; the match to TRBD2 covers 10 bases. CDR3 length: 16 amino acids. Per germline, CDR1 SGHNT and CDR2 YYREEE (reference sequence). J was trimmed by 1 base and V by 0 bases; bases with no gene match: 3. The full variable domain, rest sourced from reference TRBV5-4 and TRBJ2-5, is ETGVTQSPTHLIKTRGQQVTLRCSSQSGHNTVSWYQQALGQGPQFIFQYYREEENGRGNFPPRFSGLQFPNYSSELNVNALELDDSALYLCASSLVLAGPQETQYFGPGTRLLVL.

The CDR3 is CASSRAGKITDTQYF. DNA for the CDR3: TGTGCCAGTAGTCGGGCAGGGAAGATCACAGATACGCAGTATTTT. The rearrangement uses TRBV19 and TRBJ2-3; weak D call: TRBD1 (5 bases). The CDR3 is 15 residues long. V was cut by 5 bases and J by 2 bases, with 14 bases left in between. CDR1 and CDR2 (germline): LNHDA, SQIVND (reference sequence).

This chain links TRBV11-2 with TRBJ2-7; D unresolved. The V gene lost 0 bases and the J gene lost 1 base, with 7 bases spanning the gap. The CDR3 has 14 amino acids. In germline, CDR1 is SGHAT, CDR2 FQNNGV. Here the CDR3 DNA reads TGTGCCAGCAGCTTAGATCCCTTTTCCTACGAGCAGTACTTC. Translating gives CASSLDPFSYEQYF. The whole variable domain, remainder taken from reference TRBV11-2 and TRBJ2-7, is EAGVAQSPRYKIIEKRQSVAFWCNPISGHATLYWYQQILGQGPKLLIQFQNNGVVDDSQLPKDRFSAERLKGVDSTLKIQPAKLEDSAVYLCASSLDPFSYEQYFGPGTRLTVT.

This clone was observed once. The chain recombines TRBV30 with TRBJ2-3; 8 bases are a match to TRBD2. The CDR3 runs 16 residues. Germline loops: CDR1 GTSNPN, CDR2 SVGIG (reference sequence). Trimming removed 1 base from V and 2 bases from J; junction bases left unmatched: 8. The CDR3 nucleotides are TGTGCCTGGAGTGGAGGGCTAGCGGGTTTCACAGATACGCAGTATTTT. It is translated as CAWSGGLAGFTDTQYF.

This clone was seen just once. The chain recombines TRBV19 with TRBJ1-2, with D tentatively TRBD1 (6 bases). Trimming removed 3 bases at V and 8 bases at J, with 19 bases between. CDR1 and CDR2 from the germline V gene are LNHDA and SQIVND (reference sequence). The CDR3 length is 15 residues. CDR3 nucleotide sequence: TGTGCCAGTAGTATGAGCGGACAGCTCCTAGGAGGCTACACCTTC. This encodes CASSMSGQLLGGYTF.

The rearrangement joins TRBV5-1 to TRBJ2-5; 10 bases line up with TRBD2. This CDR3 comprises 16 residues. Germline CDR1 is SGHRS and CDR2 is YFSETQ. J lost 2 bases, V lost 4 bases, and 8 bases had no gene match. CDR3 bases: TGCGCCAGCAGCCTACTAGCGGGGAGGCCTCAAGAGACCCAGTACTTC. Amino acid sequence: CASSLLAGRPQETQYF.

This CDR3 is CASSLGTSGLGEQYF. As DNA, the CDR3 is TGTGCCAGCAGTCTTGGGACTAGCGGGTTGGGCGAGCAGTACTTC. This rearrangement joins TRBV4-2 to TRBJ2-7, with 12 bases identical to TRBD2. Germline V gene lookup returns CDR1 LGHNA and CDR2 YNFKEQ. The trim removed 6 bases at V and 6 bases at J, leaving 9 bases unmatched. The CDR3 has 15 residues.

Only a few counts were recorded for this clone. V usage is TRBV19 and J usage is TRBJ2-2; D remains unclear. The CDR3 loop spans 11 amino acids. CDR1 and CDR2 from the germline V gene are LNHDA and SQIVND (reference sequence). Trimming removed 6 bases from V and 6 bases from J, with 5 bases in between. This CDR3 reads CASRGSGELFF. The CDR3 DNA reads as TGTGCCAGTAGGGGGTCCGGGGAGCTGTTTTTT. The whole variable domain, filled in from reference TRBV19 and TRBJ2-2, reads DGGITQSPKYLFRKEGQNVTLSCEQNLNHDAMYWYRQDPGQGLRLIYYSQIVNDFQKGDIAEGYSVSREKKESFPLTVTSAQKNPTAFYLCASRGSGELFFGEGSRLTVL.

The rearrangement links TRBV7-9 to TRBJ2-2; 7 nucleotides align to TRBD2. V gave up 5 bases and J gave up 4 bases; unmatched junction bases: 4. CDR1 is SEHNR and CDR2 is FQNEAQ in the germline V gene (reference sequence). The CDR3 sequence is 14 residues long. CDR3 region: CASSTTSRTGELFF. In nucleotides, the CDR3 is TGTGCCAGCAGCACGACTAGCCGCACCGGGGAGCTGTTTTTT.

Here the CDR3 DNA reads TGTGCCAGCAGCTTAGATTTCGGCTCTGGAAACACCATATATTTT. Residues: CASSLDFGSGNTIYF. The chain carries TRBV11-2 and TRBJ1-3; no reliable D call. Looked up from germline, CDR1 is SGHAT and CDR2 is FQNNGV. The CDR3 loop spans 15 amino acids. V was clipped by 0 bases and J by 0 bases, with 6 bases between them.

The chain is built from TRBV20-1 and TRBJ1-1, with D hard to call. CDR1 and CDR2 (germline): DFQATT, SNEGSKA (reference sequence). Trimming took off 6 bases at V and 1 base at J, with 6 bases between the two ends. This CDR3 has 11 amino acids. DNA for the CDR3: TGCAGTGCCCAACCGAACACTGAAGCTTTCTTT. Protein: CSAQPNTEAFF.

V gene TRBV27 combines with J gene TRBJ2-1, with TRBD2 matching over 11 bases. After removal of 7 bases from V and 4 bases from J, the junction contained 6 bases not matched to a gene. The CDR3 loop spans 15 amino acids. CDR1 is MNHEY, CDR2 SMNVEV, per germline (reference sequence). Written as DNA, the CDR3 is TGTGCCAGCAAGTTGGGACTAGCGGAATACAATGAGCAGTTCTTC. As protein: CASKLGLAEYNEQFF.

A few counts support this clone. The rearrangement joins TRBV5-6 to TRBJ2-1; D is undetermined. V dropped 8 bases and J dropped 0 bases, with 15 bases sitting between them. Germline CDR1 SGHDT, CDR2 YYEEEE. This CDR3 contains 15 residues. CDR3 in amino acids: CARGGLWGSYNEQFF. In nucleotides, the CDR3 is TGTGCCAGGGGTGGCCTATGGGGCTCCTACAATGAGCAGTTCTTC.

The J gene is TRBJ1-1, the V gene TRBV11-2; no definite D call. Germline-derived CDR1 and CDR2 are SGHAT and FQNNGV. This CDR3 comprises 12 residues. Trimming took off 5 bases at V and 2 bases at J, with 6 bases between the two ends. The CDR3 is CASSQSNTEAFF. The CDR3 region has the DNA TGTGCCAGCAGCCAGTCAAACACTGAAGCTTTCTTT.

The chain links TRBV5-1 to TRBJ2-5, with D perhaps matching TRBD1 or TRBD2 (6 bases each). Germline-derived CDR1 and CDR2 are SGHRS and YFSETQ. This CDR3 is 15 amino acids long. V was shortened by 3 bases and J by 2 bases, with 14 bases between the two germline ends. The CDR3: CASSWGAGEQETQYF. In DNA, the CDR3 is TGCGCCAGCAGCTGGGGGGCAGGGGAACAAGAGACCCAGTACTTC.

The CDR3, as DNA: TGTGCCAGCAGCTTAGAGGAACTAGCGCCAGAGACCCAGTACTTC. It codes for CASSLEELAPETQYF. The genes are TRBV11-2 and TRBJ2-5; 7 bases agree with TRBD2. Germline assignment: CDR1 SGHAT and CDR2 FQNNGV. The junction had 5 bases not matched to a gene; V was cut back by 0 bases and J by 4 bases. The CDR3 is 15 amino acids.

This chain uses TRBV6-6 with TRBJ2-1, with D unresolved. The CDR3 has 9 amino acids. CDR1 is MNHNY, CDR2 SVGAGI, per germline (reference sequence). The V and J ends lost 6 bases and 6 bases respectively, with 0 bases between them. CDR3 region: CASSNEQFF. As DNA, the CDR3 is TGTGCCAGCAGCAATGAGCAGTTCTTC.

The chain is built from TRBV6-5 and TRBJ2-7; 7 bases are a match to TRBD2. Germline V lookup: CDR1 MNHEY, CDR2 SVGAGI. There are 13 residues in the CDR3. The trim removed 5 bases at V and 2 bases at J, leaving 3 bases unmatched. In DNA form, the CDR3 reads TGTGCCAGCAGTAGGGCGGGGGCCTACGAGCAGTACTTC. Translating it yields CASSRAGAYEQYF.

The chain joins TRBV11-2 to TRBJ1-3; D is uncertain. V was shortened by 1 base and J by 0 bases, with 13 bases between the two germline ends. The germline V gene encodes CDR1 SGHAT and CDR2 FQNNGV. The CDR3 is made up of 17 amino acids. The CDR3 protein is CASSLAVRSGSGNTIYF. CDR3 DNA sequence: TGTGCCAGCAGCTTAGCGGTCAGGTCAGGCTCTGGAAACACCATATATTTT.

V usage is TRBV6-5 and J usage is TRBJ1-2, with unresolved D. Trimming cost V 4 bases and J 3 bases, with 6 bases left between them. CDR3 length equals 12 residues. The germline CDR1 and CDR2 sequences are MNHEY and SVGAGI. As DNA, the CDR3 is TGTGCCAGCAGTTTTAAAGACTATGGCTACACCTTC. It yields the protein CASSFKDYGYTF.

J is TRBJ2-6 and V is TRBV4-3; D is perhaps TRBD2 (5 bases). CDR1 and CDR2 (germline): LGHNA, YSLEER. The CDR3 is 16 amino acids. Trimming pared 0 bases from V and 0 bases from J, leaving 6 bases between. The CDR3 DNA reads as TGCGCCAGCAGCCAAGAAGAGGGCTCTGGGGCCAACGTCCTGACTTTC. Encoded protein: CASSQEEGSGANVLTF.